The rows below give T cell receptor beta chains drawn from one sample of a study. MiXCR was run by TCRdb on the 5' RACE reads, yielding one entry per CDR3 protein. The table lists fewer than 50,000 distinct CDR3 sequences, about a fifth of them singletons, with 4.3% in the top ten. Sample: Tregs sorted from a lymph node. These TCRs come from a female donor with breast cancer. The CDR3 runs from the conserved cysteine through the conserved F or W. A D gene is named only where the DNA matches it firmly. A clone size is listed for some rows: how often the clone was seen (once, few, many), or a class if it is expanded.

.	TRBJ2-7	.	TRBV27	CATNFGRGAYEQYF	TGTGCCACAAACTTCGGACGGGGAGCCTACGAGCAGTACTTC
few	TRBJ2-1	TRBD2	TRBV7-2	CASSLSSGRKNEQFF	TGTGCCAGCAGCCTCTCCAGCGGGAGGAAGAATGAGCAGTTCTTC
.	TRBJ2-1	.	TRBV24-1	CATGSSYNEQFF	TGTGCCACCGGGAGTTCCTACAATGAGCAGTTCTTC
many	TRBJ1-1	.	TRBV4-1	CASSQAPGRGAFF	TGCGCCAGCAGCCAAGCCCCAGGACGGGGAGCTTTCTTT
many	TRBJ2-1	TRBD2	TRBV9	CASSTSGSSYNEQFF	TGTGCCAGCAGCACTAGCGGGAGCTCCTACAATGAGCAGTTCTTC
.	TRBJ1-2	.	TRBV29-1	CSVPFRGGYTF	TGCAGCGTTCCTTTCCGGGGGGGCTACACCTTC
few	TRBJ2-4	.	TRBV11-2	CASSLGGKGQYF	TGTGCCAGCAGCTTAGGAGGGAAGGGACAGTACTTC
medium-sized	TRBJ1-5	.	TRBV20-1	CSAPTGPNQPQHF	TGCAGTGCGCCTACGGGGCCAAATCAGCCCCAGCATTTT
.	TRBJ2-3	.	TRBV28	CASSLAGTEDTQYF	TGTGCCAGCAGTTTGGCGGGGACTGAGGATACGCAGTATTTT
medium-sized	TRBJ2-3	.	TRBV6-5	CASSYSTFEDTQYF	TGTGCCAGCAGTTACTCGACGTTCGAAGATACGCAGTATTTT
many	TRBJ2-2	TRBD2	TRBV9	CASSPPRAGAFTGELFF	TGTGCCAGCAGCCCCCCCCGGGCGGGAGCGTTCACCGGGGAGCTGTTTTTT
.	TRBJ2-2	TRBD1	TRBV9	CASSVGGQGAGELFF	TGTGCCAGCAGCGTTGGGGGACAGGGTGCCGGGGAGCTGTTTTTT
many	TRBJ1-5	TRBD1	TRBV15	CATSFWTGSNQPQHF	TGTGCCACCAGCTTCTGGACAGGCTCCAATCAGCCCCAGCATTTT
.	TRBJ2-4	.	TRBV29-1	CSVEDGGNIQYF	TGCAGCGTTGAAGATGGGGGAAACATTCAGTACTTC
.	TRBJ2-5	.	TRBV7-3	CASSLESRQRETQYF	TGTGCCAGCAGCTTAGAGTCCAGACAGCGAGAGACCCAGTACTTC
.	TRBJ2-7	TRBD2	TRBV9	CASSPGAGGRSYEQYF	TGTGCCAGCAGCCCCGGCGCGGGAGGACGCTCCTACGAGCAGTACTTC
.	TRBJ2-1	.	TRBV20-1	CSARTPRRGNEQFF	TGCAGTGCTCGGACTCCCCGACGGGGCAATGAGCAGTTCTTC
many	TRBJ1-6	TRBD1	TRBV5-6	CASSLEGAYNSPLHF	TGTGCCAGCAGCTTGGAGGGGGCTTATAATTCACCCCTCCACTTT
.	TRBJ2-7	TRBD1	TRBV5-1	CASSRQGTSYEQYF	TGCGCCAGCAGTCGACAGGGGACCTCCTACGAGCAGTACTTC
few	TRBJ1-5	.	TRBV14	CASSLPLSNQPQHF	TGTGCCAGCAGCCTTCCCCTTAGCAATCAGCCCCAGCATTTT
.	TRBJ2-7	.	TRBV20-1	CSANSGSSYEQYF	TGCAGTGCTAACTCAGGGTCTTCCTACGAGCAGTACTTC
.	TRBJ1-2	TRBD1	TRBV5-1	CASSPLTGGGGYTF	TGCGCCAGCAGCCCCCTGACAGGGGGCGGTGGCTACACCTTC
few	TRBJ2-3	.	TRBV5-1	CASSPARVSGDTQYF	TGCGCCAGCAGCCCGGCTCGGGTTTCGGGAGATACGCAGTATTTT
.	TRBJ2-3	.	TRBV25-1	CASSETSSAGDTQYF	TGTGCCAGCAGTGAAACCAGCTCCGCTGGAGATACGCAGTATTTT
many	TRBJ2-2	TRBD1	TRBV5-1	CASSFRQGRVPGELFF	TGCGCCAGCAGCTTTCGACAGGGGCGGGTCCCCGGGGAGCTGTTTTTT
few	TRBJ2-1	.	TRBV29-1	CSVLSLSRRGGGEQFF	TGCAGCGTTCTGAGCCTCTCCCGGAGAGGGGGAGGTGAGCAGTTCTTC
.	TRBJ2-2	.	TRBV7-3	CASSLEASWGPNTGELFF	TGTGCCAGCAGCTTAGAGGCTTCGTGGGGGCCGAACACCGGGGAGCTGTTTTTT
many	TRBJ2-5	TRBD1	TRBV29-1	CSAGTGDRETQYF	TGCAGCGCCGGGACAGGGGATCGAGAGACCCAGTACTTC
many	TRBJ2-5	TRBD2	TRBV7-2	CASSLVPAGVETQYF	TGTGCCAGCAGCTTAGTTCCAGCGGGAGTAGAGACCCAGTACTTC
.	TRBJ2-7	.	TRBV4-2	CASSHQGTHEQYF	TGTGCCAGCAGCCATCAGGGGACCCACGAGCAGTACTTC
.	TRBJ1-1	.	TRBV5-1	CASMKRGADTEAFF	TGCGCCAGTATGAAAAGGGGCGCCGACACTGAAGCTTTCTTT
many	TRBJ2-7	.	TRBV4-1	CASSQGDDEQYF	TGCGCCAGCAGCCAAGGAGACGACGAGCAGTACTTC
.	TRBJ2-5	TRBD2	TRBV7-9	CASSPPKRLAGTQETQYF	TGTGCCAGCAGCCCACCAAAGCGACTAGCGGGGACCCAAGAGACCCAGTACTTC
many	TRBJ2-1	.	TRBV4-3	CASSQVWEAYNEQFF	TGCGCCAGCAGCCAAGTGTGGGAGGCTTACAATGAGCAGTTCTTC
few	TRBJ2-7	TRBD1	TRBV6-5	CASRKGTGGYEQYF	TGTGCCAGCAGAAAAGGGACAGGGGGCTACGAGCAGTACTTC
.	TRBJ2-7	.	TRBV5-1	CASSPGPFPYEQYF	TGCGCCAGCAGCCCGGGACCTTTTCCCTACGAGCAGTACTTC
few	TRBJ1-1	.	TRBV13	CASSLQGAFF	TGTGCCAGCAGCTTGCAGGGAGCTTTCTTT
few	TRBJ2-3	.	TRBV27	CATTTPGERTDTQYF	TGTGCCACCACCACCCCGGGGGAACGCACAGATACGCAGTATTTT
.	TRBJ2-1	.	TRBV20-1	CSARENSGAPSSYNEQFF	TGCAGTGCTAGAGAAAACTCGGGGGCGCCCAGCTCCTACAATGAGCAGTTCTTC
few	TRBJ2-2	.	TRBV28	CATETGNTGELFF	TGTGCCACTGAGACAGGGAACACCGGGGAGCTGTTTTTT
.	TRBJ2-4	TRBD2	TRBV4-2	CASSLTEHSSGYGRNIQYF	TGTGCCAGCAGCCTTACAGAGCATTCTAGCGGATATGGTAGGAACATTCAGTACTTC